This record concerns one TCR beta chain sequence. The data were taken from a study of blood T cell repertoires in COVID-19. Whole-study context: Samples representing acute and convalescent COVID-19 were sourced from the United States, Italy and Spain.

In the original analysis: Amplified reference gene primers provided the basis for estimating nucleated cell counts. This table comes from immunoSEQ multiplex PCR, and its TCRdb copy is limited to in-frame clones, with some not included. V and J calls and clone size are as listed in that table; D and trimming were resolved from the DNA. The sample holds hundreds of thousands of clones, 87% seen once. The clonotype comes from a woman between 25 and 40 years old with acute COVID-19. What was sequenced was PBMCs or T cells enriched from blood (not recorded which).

The CDR3 sequence: CASSGMRGADNEQFF. CDR3 bases: TGTGCCAGCAGCGGGATGCGGGGGGCCGACAATGAGCAGTTCTTC. The V and J genes are TRBV9 and TRBJ2-1; 8 nucleotides line up with TRBD2. CDR1 SGDLS and CDR2 YYNGEE come from the germline V gene. The CDR3 extends over 15 amino acids. V trimming: 3 bases; J trimming: 5 bases; junction bases outside the gene matches: 7.